This record covers a single T cell receptor beta chain. In germline, CDR1 is MDHEN, CDR2 SYDVKM. Trimming removed 5 bases from V and 8 bases from J; junction bases left unmatched: 9. There are 16 residues in the CDR3. These data are taken from a study of blood T cell repertoires in COVID-19. As handled by the study authors: Reference gene primer amplification gave estimated nucleated cell counts. TCRdb's copy holds only in-frame clones and misses some; the assay was immunoSEQ multiplex PCR. The DNA was the basis for D and trimming; V, J and clone size are from that table. In the table there are about 300,000 clones, 85% of which are singletons.

Sequenced material: PBMCs or T cells enriched from blood (not recorded which). This chain uses TRBV28 with TRBJ1-6; 10 bases line up with TRBD1. The origin of this receptor is a woman between 50 and 59 years old who had recovered from COVID-19. The CDR3 loop is CASSPGTGEVDSPLHF. The DNA for the CDR3 is TGTGCCAGCAGTCCTGGGACAGGGGAGGTGGATTCACCCCTCCACTTT.